One sample yielded the 25 T cell receptor beta chains listed below, sequenced in a study of blood T cell repertoires in COVID-19. Using immunoSEQ multiplex PCR, the repertoire was profiled, and TCRdb retains in-frame clones only, with some absent. The repertoire has over 130,000 clones, approximately 85% of them found once; the top ten carry about 2.9%. Sequencing was performed on peripheral blood. These receptors all come from a middle-aged man with acute or convalescent COVID-19.

This chain uses TRBV6-5 with TRBJ2-5; D remains unclear. Germline CDR1 is MNHEY and CDR2 is SVGAGI. V lost 6 bases and J 5 bases, leaving 13 bases between the germline ends. The CDR3 loop spans 13 amino acids. The CDR3 DNA follows: TGTGCCAGCAGCCACAATCTCGGGGAGACCCAGTACTTC. Its protein product is CASSHNLGETQYF.

The chain links TRBV4-1 to TRBJ1-2, with D hard to call. The germline V and J ends were trimmed by 2 bases and 3 bases, with 10 bases remaining between them. CDR3 length: 14 residues. CDR1 and CDR2 (germline): MGHRA, YSYEKL. Here the CDR3 reads CASSQSRSHYGYTF. The CDR3 DNA follows: TGCGCCAGCAGCCAAAGTAGAAGCCACTATGGCTACACCTTC.

This sequence joins TRBV28 and TRBJ2-1; 8 nucleotides line up with TRBD2. J lost 3 bases, V lost 2 bases, and 3 bases had no gene match. Germline V gene data show CDR1 as MDHEN and CDR2 as SYDVKM. The CDR3 is made up of 15 amino acids. The chain's CDR3 is CASSLAGGFYNEQFF. The CDR3, as DNA: TGTGCCAGCAGTTTAGCGGGGGGCTTCTACAATGAGCAGTTCTTC.

The chain has TRBV7-9 and TRBJ2-7; possibly TRBD2 for D (6 bases). The CDR3 consists of 15 residues. V lost 3 bases and J 4 bases, leaving 16 bases between the germline ends. Germline-derived CDR1 and CDR2 are SEHNR and FQNEAQ (reference sequence). Here the CDR3 DNA reads TGTGCCAGCAGCTTTTTCGGAGGGCCGGGGTACGAGCAGTACTTC. Amino acid sequence: CASSFFGGPGYEQYF.

This rearrangement joins TRBV5-1 to TRBJ2-7; TRBD1 agrees at 8 bases. V was clipped by 4 bases and J by 8 bases; unmatched bases: 5. The germline V gene has CDR1 SGHRS and CDR2 YFSETQ. CDR3 length: 12 residues. In DNA, the CDR3 is TGCGCCAGCAGCCTCTACAGGGGGAAGCAGTACTTC. Translating gives CASSLYRGKQYF.

This sequence joins TRBV4-1 and TRBJ2-1; D is ambiguous. V was trimmed by 2 bases and J by 6 bases, leaving 5 bases between them. Germline-derived CDR1 and CDR2 are MGHRA and YSYEKL. The CDR3 is 12 residues long. DNA of the CDR3: TGCGCCAGCAGCCAATTAGTCAATGAGCAGTTCTTC. It is translated as CASSQLVNEQFF.

The rearrangement joins TRBV28 to TRBJ1-5; unclear D gene. This CDR3 region has 13 residues. The V and J ends lost 6 bases and 9 bases respectively, with 15 bases between them. Germline V gene data show CDR1 as MDHEN and CDR2 as SYDVKM. DNA for the CDR3: TGTGCCAGCAGACCTTTCTCGGTCGGGCCCCAGCATTTT. This translates into CASRPFSVGPQHF.

V is TRBV15 and J is TRBJ2-3; D is ambiguous. Germline V gene data show CDR1 as LNHNV and CDR2 as YYDKDF (reference sequence). The CDR3 has 15 residues. V lost 0 bases and J 6 bases, leaving 13 bases between the germline ends. CDR3 sequence reads: CATSRDPLVRDTQYF. The CDR3 DNA is TGTGCCACCAGCAGAGACCCTCTAGTTAGGGATACGCAGTATTTT.

CDR3 amino acids: CATSEGVGNQPQHF. The CDR3 region has the DNA TGTGCCACCAGTGAAGGGGTGGGCAATCAGCCCCAGCATTTT. The genes are TRBV24-1 and TRBJ1-5; a possible D gene is TRBD1 (5 bases). Per germline, CDR1 KGHDR and CDR2 SFDVKD. The CDR3 runs to 14 residues. The V and J ends lost 4 bases and 2 bases respectively, with 8 bases between them.

The chain joins TRBV10-3 to TRBJ1-1; D unclear. This CDR3 comprises 12 residues. Germline V gives CDR1 ENHRY, CDR2 SYGVKD. Trimming pared 5 bases from V and 3 bases from J, leaving 7 bases between. CDR3 in amino acids: CAISQRDTEAFF. The CDR3 DNA sequence: TGTGCCATCAGTCAGAGGGACACTGAAGCTTTCTTT.

The chain links TRBV29-1 to TRBJ2-2; D uncertain. Trimming cost V 3 bases and J 7 bases, with 12 bases left between them. CDR1 is SQVTM, CDR2 ANQGSEA, per germline. This CDR3 contains 13 residues. The CDR3, as DNA: TGCAGCGTTGATTATCGGGTCGGCGGGGAGCTGTTTTTT. It yields the protein CSVDYRVGGELFF.

CDR3 residues: CASSYWDMGTDTQYF. The CDR3 DNA reads TGTGCCAGCAGTTACTGGGACATGGGCACAGATACGCAGTATTTT. V is TRBV6-6 and J is TRBJ2-3; D is perhaps TRBD1 (6 bases). Germline V gives CDR1 MNHNY, CDR2 SVGAGI (reference sequence). The length of the CDR3 is 15 residues. V lost 1 base, J lost 1 base, and 9 bases lay in between.

The chain joins TRBV5-1 to TRBJ1-2, with 7 bases that match TRBD1. This CDR3 contains 13 residues. CDR1 and CDR2 from the germline V gene are SGHRS and YFSETQ. J lost 6 bases, V lost 5 bases, and 7 bases had no gene match. This CDR3 is CASSSAGTDGYTF. In nucleotides, the CDR3 is TGCGCCAGCAGTTCCGCCGGGACAGATGGCTACACCTTC.

The chain carries TRBV10-3 and TRBJ1-2; the match to TRBD1 covers 9 bases. J lost 3 bases, V lost 6 bases, and 5 bases had no gene match. This CDR3 is 14 amino acids long. Germline CDR1 and CDR2: ENHRY and SYGVKD. The CDR3 DNA follows: TGTGCCATCAGGGGGACAGGGTTTGACTATGGCTACACCTTC. This sequence encodes CAIRGTGFDYGYTF.

The chain uses TRBV5-1 and TRBJ2-3, with 8 bases fitting TRBD1. CDR3 length: 17 amino acids. Trimming at V came to 0 bases and at J to 2 bases, leaving 8 bases not matched to a gene. The germline gives CDR1 SGHRS, CDR2 YFSETQ. The CDR3 nucleotides read TGCGCCAGCAGCTTGGAAGGACAGGGATCTATCACAGATACGCAGTATTTT. Its protein product is CASSLEGQGSITDTQYF.

This clone was seen a handful of times. V is TRBV19 and J is TRBJ2-2; 14 nucleotides align to TRBD2. V trimming: 3 bases; J trimming: 1 base; junction bases outside the gene matches: 7. Germline V lookup: CDR1 LNHDA, CDR2 SQIVND (reference sequence). The length of the CDR3 is 19 residues. CDR3 in amino acids: CASSIRGLAGEWNTGELFF. CDR3 DNA: TGTGCCAGTAGTATCCGGGGACTAGCGGGAGAATGGAACACCGGGGAGCTGTTTTTT.

This sequence joins TRBV7-6 and TRBJ2-7; 7 nucleotides agree with TRBD2. V dropped 1 base and J dropped 2; count of bases not matched to a gene: 5. The CDR3 length is 15 residues. Per germline, CDR1 SGHVS and CDR2 FNYEAQ. CDR3 nucleotides: TGTGCCAGCAGCTTAGGCGGCGGGAGTGCCTACGAGCAGTACTTC. Translating gives CASSLGGGSAYEQYF.

The V call is TRBV3-1 (or the pseudogene TRBV3-2), the J call TRBJ1-2; no clear D gene. CDR1 and CDR2 (germline): LGHDT, YNNKEL (reference sequence). This CDR3 comprises 12 residues. Trimming left V 1 base short and J 7 bases short, with 7 bases between. CDR3 residues: CASSQVPVGYTF. CDR3 coding DNA: TGTGCCAGCAGCCAAGTTCCTGTTGGCTACACCTTC.

This clone has just a few counts. The CDR3 sequence is CATYSGGTNSPLHF. The CDR3 nucleotides are TGTGCCACCTATTCGGGGGGCACAAATTCACCCCTCCACTTT. This chain connects TRBV5-4 to TRBJ1-6; D is possibly TRBD1 (6 bases). Trimming took off 9 bases at V and 7 bases at J, with 17 bases between the two ends. The CDR3 consists of 14 residues. Germline V gives CDR1 SGHNT, CDR2 YYREEE (reference sequence).

The genes are TRBV2 and TRBJ2-7, with 9 bases lining up with TRBD1. The CDR3 has 14 amino acids. Germline CDR1 SNHLY, CDR2 FYNNEI. After removal of 8 bases from V and 3 bases from J, the junction contained 8 bases not matched to a gene. The CDR3 is CASGEGTGNYEQYF. The CDR3 DNA follows: TGTGCCAGCGGCGAGGGGACAGGGAACTACGAGCAGTACTTC.

The chain joins TRBV12-3 or TRBV12-4 to TRBJ1-1; D unclear. CDR3 length: 11 amino acids. With 7 bases removed from V and 1 base from J, the gap between germline ends came to 4 bases. CDR3 in amino acids: CASIKNTEAFF. In nucleotides, the CDR3 is TGTGCCAGCATCAAGAACACTGAAGCTTTCTTT.

The chain recombines TRBV5-1 with TRBJ1-1, with D perhaps TRBD1 (6 bases). The CDR3 has 15 amino acids. Germline assignment: CDR1 SGHRS and CDR2 YFSETQ. V gave up 0 bases and J gave up 5 bases, with 14 bases separating them. This CDR3 reads CASSLAGRQGTEAFF. In DNA, the CDR3 is TGCGCCAGCAGCTTGGCCGGGCGGCAGGGGACTGAAGCTTTCTTT.

This chain connects TRBV3-1 (or the pseudogene TRBV3-2) to TRBJ1-2; 9 nucleotides agree with TRBD1. Germline V gene lookup returns CDR1 LGHDT and CDR2 YNNKEL (reference sequence). V lost 1 base to trimming and J lost 8 bases; unmatched junction nucleotides: 5. This CDR3 is 14 amino acids long. The CDR3 loop is CASSQGQGVGGYTF. The CDR3 DNA follows: TGTGCCAGCAGCCAAGGACAGGGGGTCGGCGGCTACACCTTC.

The chain has TRBV18 and TRBJ1-2; a weak D match, TRBD1 (6 bases). The CDR3 consists of 13 residues. CDR1 and CDR2 (germline): KGHSH, LQKENI. Trimming cost V 3 bases and J 8 bases, with 13 bases left between them. The CDR3 spells CASSPGQDIGYTF. CDR3 DNA: TGTGCCAGCTCACCGGGACAAGATATCGGCTACACCTTC. The variable domain in full, with the rest retrieved from reference TRBV18 and TRBJ1-2, is NAGVMQNPRHLVRRRGQEARLRCSPMKGHSHVYWYRQLPEEGLKFMVYLQKENIIDESGMPKERFSAEFPKEGPSILRIQQVVRGDSAAYFCASSPGQDIGYTFGSGTRLTVV.

This chain connects TRBV9 to TRBJ2-3; possible D gene TRBD2, 6 bases. Trimming cost V 2 bases and J 0 bases, with 16 bases left between them. CDR1 is SGDLS and CDR2 is YYNGEE in the germline V gene. This CDR3 is 17 amino acids long. In DNA, the CDR3 is TGTGCCAGCAGCGTTGAGGGCGGGGCCATAAGCACAGATACGCAGTATTTT. Protein product: CASSVEGGAISTDTQYF.